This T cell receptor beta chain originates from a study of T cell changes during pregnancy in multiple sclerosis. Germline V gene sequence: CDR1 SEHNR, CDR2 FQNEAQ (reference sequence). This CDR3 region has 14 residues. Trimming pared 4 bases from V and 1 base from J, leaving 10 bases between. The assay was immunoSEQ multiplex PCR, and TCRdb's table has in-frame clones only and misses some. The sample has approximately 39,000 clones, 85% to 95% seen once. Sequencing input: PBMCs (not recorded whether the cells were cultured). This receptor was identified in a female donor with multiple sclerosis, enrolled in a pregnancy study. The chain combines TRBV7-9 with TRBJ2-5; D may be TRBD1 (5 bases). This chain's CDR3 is CASSSDSFQETQYF. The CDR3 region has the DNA TGTGCCAGCAGCTCAGACAGCTTCCAAGAGACCCAGTACTTC.